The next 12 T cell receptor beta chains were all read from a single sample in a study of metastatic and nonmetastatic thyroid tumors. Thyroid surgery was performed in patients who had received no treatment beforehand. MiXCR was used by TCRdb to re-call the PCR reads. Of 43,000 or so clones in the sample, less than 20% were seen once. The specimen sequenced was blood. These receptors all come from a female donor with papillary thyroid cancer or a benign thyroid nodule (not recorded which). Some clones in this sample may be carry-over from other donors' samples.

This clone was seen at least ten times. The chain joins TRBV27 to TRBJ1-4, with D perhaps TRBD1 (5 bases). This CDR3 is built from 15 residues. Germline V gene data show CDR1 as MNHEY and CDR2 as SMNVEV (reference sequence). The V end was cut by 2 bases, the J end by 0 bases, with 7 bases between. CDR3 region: CASSLGGATNEKLFF. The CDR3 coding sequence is TGTGCCAGCAGTTTAGGGGGTGCAACTAATGAAAAACTGTTTTTT.

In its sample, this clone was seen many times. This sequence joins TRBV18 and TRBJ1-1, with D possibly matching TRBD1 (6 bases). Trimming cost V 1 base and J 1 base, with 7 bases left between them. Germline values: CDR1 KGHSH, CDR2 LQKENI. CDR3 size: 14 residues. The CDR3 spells CASSPQDRNTEAFF. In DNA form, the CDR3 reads TGTGCCAGCTCACCACAGGACAGGAACACTGAAGCTTTCTTT.

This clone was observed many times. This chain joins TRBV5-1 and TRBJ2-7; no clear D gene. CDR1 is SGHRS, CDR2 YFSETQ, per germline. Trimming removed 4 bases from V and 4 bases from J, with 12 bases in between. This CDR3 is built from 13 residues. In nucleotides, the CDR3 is TGCGCCAGCAGCCCACGGCTCGGTTACGAGCAGTACTTC. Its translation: CASSPRLGYEQYF.

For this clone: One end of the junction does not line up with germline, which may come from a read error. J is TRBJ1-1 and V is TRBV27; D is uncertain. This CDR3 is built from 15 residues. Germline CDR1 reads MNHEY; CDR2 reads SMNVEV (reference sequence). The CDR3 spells CASSLLGGPGTESFF. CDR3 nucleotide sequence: TGTGCCAGCAGTTTATTGGGAGGGCCAGGCACTGAATCTTTCTTT.

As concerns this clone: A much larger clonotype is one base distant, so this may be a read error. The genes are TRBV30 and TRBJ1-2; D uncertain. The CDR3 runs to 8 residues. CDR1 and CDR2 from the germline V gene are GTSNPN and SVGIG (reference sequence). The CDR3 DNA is TGTGCTATGGGAGTCTACACCTTC. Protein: CAMGVYTF.

CDR3 DNA: TGTGCCATCGAGCCGGGCGCGAGACATACGCAGTATTTT. Translated, it gives CAIEPGARHTQYF. The rearrangement uses TRBV27 and TRBJ2-3; D unresolved. CDR1 and CDR2 (germline): MNHEY, SMNVEV (reference sequence). With 10 bases removed from V and 7 bases from J, the gap between germline ends came to 18 bases. CDR3 length: 13 residues.

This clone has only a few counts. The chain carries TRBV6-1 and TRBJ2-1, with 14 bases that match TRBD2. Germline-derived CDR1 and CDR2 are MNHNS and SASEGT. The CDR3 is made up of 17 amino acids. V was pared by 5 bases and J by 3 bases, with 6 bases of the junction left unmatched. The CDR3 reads CASSPHGTSGSYNEQFF. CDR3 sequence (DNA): TGTGCCAGCAGTCCCCACGGGACTAGCGGGAGCTACAATGAGCAGTTCTTC.

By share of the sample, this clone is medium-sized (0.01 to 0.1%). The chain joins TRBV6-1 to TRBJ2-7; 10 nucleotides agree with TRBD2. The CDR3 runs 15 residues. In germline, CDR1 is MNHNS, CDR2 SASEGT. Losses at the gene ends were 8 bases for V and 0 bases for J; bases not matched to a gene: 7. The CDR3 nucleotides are TGTGCCAGCGGAAGTAGCGGGAGGAACTCCTACGAGCAGTACTTC. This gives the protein CASGSSGRNSYEQYF.

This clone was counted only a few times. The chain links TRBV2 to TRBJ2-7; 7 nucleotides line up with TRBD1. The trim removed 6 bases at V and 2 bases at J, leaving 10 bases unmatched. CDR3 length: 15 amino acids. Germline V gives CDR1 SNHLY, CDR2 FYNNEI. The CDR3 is CASRELPGQTYEQYF. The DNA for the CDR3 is TGTGCCAGCAGGGAATTACCGGGACAGACCTACGAGCAGTACTTC.

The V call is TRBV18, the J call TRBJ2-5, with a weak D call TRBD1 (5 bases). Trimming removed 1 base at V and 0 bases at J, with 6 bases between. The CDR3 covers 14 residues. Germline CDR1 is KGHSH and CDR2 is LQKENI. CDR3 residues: CASSPRGHQETQYF. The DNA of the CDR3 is TGTGCCAGCTCACCACGGGGCCACCAAGAGACCCAGTACTTC.

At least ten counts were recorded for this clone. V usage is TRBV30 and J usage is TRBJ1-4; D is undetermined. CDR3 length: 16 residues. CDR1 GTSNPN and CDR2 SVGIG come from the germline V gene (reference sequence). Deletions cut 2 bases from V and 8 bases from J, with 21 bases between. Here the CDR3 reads CAWSPENRELGEKLFF. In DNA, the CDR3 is TGTGCCTGGAGTCCCGAAAACCGGGAACTGGGGGAAAAACTGTTTTTT.

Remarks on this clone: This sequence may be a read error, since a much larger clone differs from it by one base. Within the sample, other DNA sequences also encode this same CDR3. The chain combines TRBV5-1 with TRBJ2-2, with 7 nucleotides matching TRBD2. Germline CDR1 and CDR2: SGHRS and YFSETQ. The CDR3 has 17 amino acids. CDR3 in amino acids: CASSDPGGTVDTGELFF. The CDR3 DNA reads TGTGCCAGCAGCGACCCCGGGGGGACGGTCGACACCGGGGAGCTGTTTTTT.